This record looks at one T cell receptor beta chain sequence and its context. This sample is part of a study of blood T cell repertoires in COVID-19. All enrollees were roughly 18 to 100 years old and from around 25 US areas. Cohort placement rested on clinical history that participants reported themselves. Recovery among Cohort 3 donors was established by two negative PCRs, clearance, or symptom resolution. Germline trimming cut 5 bases from V and 3 bases from J; bases unmatched to any gene: 8. The germline gives CDR1 MDHEN, CDR2 SYDVKM. The CDR3 loop spans 15 amino acids. As originally analysed: Reference gene primers were amplified, and this amplification served to estimate nucleated cell counts. The method was immunoSEQ multiplex PCR; TCRdb's version includes in-frame clones alone and lacks a portion of them. That table furnishes V, J and clone size, whereas the DNA furnished D and trimming. In the table there are 240,000 or so clones, about 89% of which are singletons.

This receptor was obtained from a man between 40 and 49 years old who had recovered from COVID-19. The chain recombines TRBV28 with TRBJ2-7; 9 bases are a match to TRBD2. The sequencing input was PBMCs or T cells enriched from blood (not recorded which). The CDR3 spells CASSTPWTSVYEQYF. The CDR3 DNA is TGTGCCAGCAGTACCCCCTGGACTAGCGTCTACGAGCAGTACTTC.